The rows below give T cell receptor beta chains drawn from one sample of a study of blood T cells in healthy people across ages. TCRdb reanalysed the 5' RACE reads using MiXCR and keeps one entry per CDR3 protein. The table includes around 320,000 distinct CDR3 sequences, 25% to 30% detected once. What was sequenced was blood. Source of these receptors: a woman aged 70-85 years in good health. Each CDR3 is given with its conserved first and last residue. Each record gives: V gene, J gene, D gene, clone size, CDR3 DNA, CDR3 protein. D genes are given only for firm matches. Size values are once, few and many counts, or a class for expanded clones, and some rows have none.

>TRBV24-1|TRBJ2-7|-|once
TGTGCCACCAGCGAGGGAGATGGGGCATCCTACGAGCAGTACTTC
CATSEGDGASYEQYF
>TRBV20-1|TRBJ2-3|-|few
TGCAGTGCTAGAGATCCTAGGACCTCGAGGGCAGATACGCAGTATTTT
CSARDPRTSRADTQYF
>TRBV4-3|TRBJ2-5|-|-
TGCGCCAGCAGCCAGGGCGCCAGAGAGACCCAGTACTTC
CASSQGARETQYF
>TRBV12-3/TRBV12-4|TRBJ1-1|TRBD1|-
TGTGCCAGCAGTACGCAGGGGGTAAGGACTGAAGCTTTCTTT
CASSTQGVRTEAFF
>TRBV11-2|TRBJ2-5|TRBD2|few
TGTGCCAGCAGCGTGAGTGGGAGGGCCGGGGAGACCCAGTACTTC
CASSVSGRAGETQYF
>TRBV7-9|TRBJ2-5|-|-
TGTGCCAGCAGCGAGTGGACCCCCCATGCGACCCAGTACTTC
CASSEWTPHATQYF
>TRBV5-6|TRBJ2-5|-|-
TGTGCCAGCAGCTCGAACGAAAAACGGAGACAAGAGACCCAGTACTTC
CASSSNEKRRQETQYF
>TRBV9|TRBJ2-2|TRBD2|few
TGTGCCAGCTCTAGCGGGACGAGCACCGGGGAGCTGTTTTTT
CASSSGTSTGELFF
>TRBV7-8|TRBJ2-7|TRBD1|few
TGTGCCAGCAGCTCCGGACAGGTCGGGCAGTACTTC
CASSSGQVGQYF
>TRBV15|TRBJ2-4|-|few
TGTGCCACCAGCAGAGAAAGATCCCGAACATGGAACATTCAGTACTTC
CATSRERSRTWNIQYF
>TRBV20-1|TRBJ2-1|TRBD2|-
TGCAGTGCCAACCTCAAGCCGGGACTAAAAGAGCAGTTCTTC
CSANLKPGLKEQFF
>TRBV20-1|TRBJ1-1|-|many
TGCAGTGCCCCTGGGGGGGCCCGAAACACTGAAGCTTTCTTT
CSAPGGARNTEAFF
>TRBV6-2/TRBV6-3|TRBJ2-7|-|-
TGTGCCAGCAGTTACAGTGGACAAAATTACGAGCAGTACTTC
CASSYSGQNYEQYF
>TRBV11-2|TRBJ2-3|-|-
TGTGCCAGCAGCTTCGGCTACCGTCAACCAGATACGCAGTATTTT
CASSFGYRQPDTQYF
>TRBV6-2/TRBV6-3|TRBJ2-1|-|-
TGTGCCAGCAGGCGCCTACAGAAGAGCTCCTACAATGAGCAGTTCTTC
CASRRLQKSSYNEQFF
>TRBV20-1|TRBJ1-2|-|many
TGCAGTGCTTGGGACATTAACTATGGCTACACCTTC
CSAWDINYGYTF
>TRBV20-1|TRBJ1-1|-|-
TGCAGTGCTAGAGGAACCCTCAATTCACAGGTGAACACTGAAGCTTTCTTT
CSARGTLNSQVNTEAFF
>TRBV2|TRBJ1-5|-|few
TGTGCCAGCAGGGGAGAGAGCAATCAGCCCCAGCATTTT
CASRGESNQPQHF
>TRBV20-1|TRBJ2-7|-|few
TGCAGTGGTACGGGAGACTCTCCCCACGAGCAGTACTTC
CSGTGDSPHEQYF
>TRBV12-3/TRBV12-4|TRBJ2-5|TRBD2|many
TGTGCCAGCAGTCCGGGGGGGACTAGCGGGAAAGGGACCCAGTACTTC
CASSPGGTSGKGTQYF
>TRBV20-1|TRBJ2-7|TRBD2|-
TGCAGTGCTAGAGGACTAGCGGGTGCCACCTACGAGCAGTACTTC
CSARGLAGATYEQYF
>TRBV20-1|TRBJ1-3|-|few
TGCAGTGCTAGAGATCAGAACACCATATATTTT
CSARDQNTIYF
>TRBV5-1|TRBJ2-7|-|few
TGCGCCAGCAGTTTATTCGCGGTAGCGGACGAGCAGTACTTC
CASSLFAVADEQYF
>TRBV29-1|TRBJ2-1|TRBD2|many
TGCAGCGCCGGACTAGCGTCCTCCTACAATGAGCAGTTCTTC
CSAGLASSYNEQFF
>TRBV28|TRBJ2-1|-|few
TGTGCCAGCAGCTACAAGGACGCACTCGGATACAATGAGCAGTTCTTC
CASSYKDALGYNEQFF
>TRBV10-2|TRBJ2-3|TRBD1|-
TGCGCCAGCAGGGATGACAGGGAAGATACGCAGTATTTT
CASRDDREDTQYF
>TRBV9|TRBJ2-2|-|hyperexpanded
TGTGCCAGCAGCGTAGCTTCGTTCGGGGGCACCGGGGAGCTGTTTTTT
CASSVASFGGTGELFF
>TRBV20-1|TRBJ1-2|-|once
TGCAGTGCCAACAGTCTGGGCTACACCTTC
CSANSLGYTF
>TRBV2|TRBJ2-5|-|few
TGTGCCAGCAGTACCATCCTCGGACAGATACAAGAGACCCAGTACTTC
CASSTILGQIQETQYF
>TRBV20-1|TRBJ2-5|-|-
TGCAGTGCTAGGGACTTTCGGGAGACCCAGTACTTC
CSARDFRETQYF
>TRBV12-3/TRBV12-4|TRBJ1-3|-|-
TGTGCCAGCAGTTTCTTTGCGGCTAGCTCTGGAAACACCATATATTTT
CASSFFAASSGNTIYF
>TRBV10-2|TRBJ2-2|-|-
TGCGCCAGCAGAGCCGCAGAGAACACCGGGGAGCTGTTTTTT
CASRAAENTGELFF
>TRBV15|TRBJ1-5|TRBD1|-
TGTGCCACCAGCAGAGAGGAACAGGGGGCCTATCAGCCCCAGCATTTT
CATSREEQGAYQPQHF
>TRBV15|TRBJ1-4|-|few
TGTGCCACCAACGGGAACCTAAATGAAAAACTGTTTTTT
CATNGNLNEKLFF
>TRBV20-1|TRBJ2-7|TRBD2|-
TGCAGTGCTAGGATAGCGGGAGTTCCGTCCGAGCAGTACTTC
CSARIAGVPSEQYF
>TRBV4-1|TRBJ2-5|-|few
TGCGCCAGCAGCCAAGATCAACTAGAGACCCAGTACTTC
CASSQDQLETQYF
>TRBV7-2|TRBJ1-2|-|-
TGTGCCAGCAGCTTAGCCGGGACCGGTGGCTACACCTTC
CASSLAGTGGYTF
>TRBV11-2|TRBJ1-1|TRBD1|-
TGTGCCAGCAGCTTAGGGACAGGGAAAGCTTTCTTT
CASSLGTGKAFF
>TRBV20-1|TRBJ1-1|-|once
TGCAGTGCTAAAGGGACGCCCAACACTGAAGCTTTCTTT
CSAKGTPNTEAFF